This T cell receptor (beta chain) is from a study of T-cell memory formation after mild COVID-19. Overall study context: In these data, TCR clusters were largely donor specific. Overall study results and limits: Several responding clones turned up in pre-infection memory, indicating that cross-reactive memory may have taken part. Clones that contracted clustered mainly in CM and EM if CD4+ and in EMRA if CD8+. From day 15 to 85, contracting clones were balanced between CD4 and CD8, whereas later expanders leaned toward CD4+.

MiXCR, run by TCRdb on the 5' RACE reads, gives a single entry per CDR3 protein. This sample carries about half a million distinct CDR3 sequences, over 15% of them seen once, and the ten largest clones take roughly an eighth. With regard to this clonotype: What it binds is not known.

Per germline, CDR1 SEHNR and CDR2 FQNEAQ (reference sequence). V was cut by 3 bases and J by 3 bases, with 8 bases left in between. There are 13 residues in the CDR3. The sequence derives from an adult woman who had mild COVID-19 (a few samples of this study predate the infection). Cell type and time point are not known. The material sequenced was PBMCs or a T cell subset sorted from them (not recorded which). The chain carries TRBV7-9 and TRBJ1-1; tentative D call: TRBD1 (6 bases). The CDR3 loop reads CASSFAGDTEAFF. CDR3 nucleotide sequence: TGTGCCAGCAGCTTTGCAGGGGACACTGAAGCTTTCTTT.